The clone carrying this TCR beta chain was recorded a few times. This specimen comes from a study of T-cell reconstitution after alpha-beta-depleted transplantation in children. Preparation of the TCRbeta library was carried out with unique molecular identifiers. TCRdb re-called the PCR reads through MiXCR, storing one row per CDR3 protein. The sample shows around 400,000 distinct CDR3 sequences, 9.5% to 13% of them seen only once. Here the sequenced sample was PBMCs from the stem cell graft donor, taken from the stem cell graft. This receptor was taken from a human donor who donated a stem cell graft to a child with acute myeloid leukemia.

The CDR3 is CASRPAITDTQYF. In DNA form, the CDR3 reads TGCGCCAGCAGGCCCGCGATCACAGATACGCAGTATTTT. The J gene is TRBJ2-3, the V gene TRBV5-1; D ambiguous. This CDR3 is built from 13 residues. Germline loops: CDR1 SGHRS, CDR2 YFSETQ. Trimming took off 5 bases at V and 2 bases at J, with 9 bases between the two ends.